These 4 T cell receptor beta chains share one sample of origin, sequenced in a study of Graves' ophthalmopathy and Graves' hyperthyroidism. Amplification of the TCR beta CDR3 regions used RNA transcripts (as template). The library came from an HTBI-primed first-round RT-PCR and a second-round multiplex PCR. TCRdb fed the multiplex PCR reads into MiXCR, producing one record per CDR3 protein. The repertoire has about 700,000 distinct CDR3 sequences, around 40% of them found once; the top ten carry 44%. The specimen was peripheral blood. These receptors originate from an adult man with Graves' ophthalmopathy.

This clonotype was found a few times. A much bigger clone sits one base away, suggesting this may be a read error. The chain combines TRBV24-1 with TRBJ1-5, with TRBD1 matching over 12 bases. Trimming took 11 bases from V and 7 from J; bases not matched to a gene: 8. This CDR3 comprises 14 residues. Germline-derived CDR1 and CDR2 are KGHDR and SFDVKD. DNA for the CDR3: TGTGCCAGCAGCACCGGGACAGGGGGCCAGCCCCAGCATTTT. Its protein product is CASSTGTGGQPQHF.

This rearrangement joins TRBV7-9 to TRBJ1-3; no clear D. The CDR3 length is 13 residues. Germline-derived CDR1 and CDR2 are SEHNR and FQNEAQ (reference sequence). The germline V and J ends were trimmed by 3 bases and 3 bases, with 6 bases remaining between them. The CDR3 DNA follows: TGTGCCAGCAGCTTCACCGGTGGAAACACCATATATTTT. This translates into CASSFTGGNTIYF.

At least ten counts were recorded for this clonotype. This chain uses TRBV2 with TRBJ2-7; D may be TRBD1 (6 bases). The V gene's germline CDR1 is SNHLY and CDR2 FYNNEI. This CDR3 spans 17 amino acids. The V gene lost 1 base and the J gene lost 2 bases, with 18 bases spanning the gap. DNA of the CDR3: TGTGCCAGCAGTGAAGGGCAGGGGCTTAGTATTGCCTACGAGCAGTACTTC. Residues: CASSEGQGLSIAYEQYF.

DNA of the CDR3: TGTGCCAGCAAAATTATCGGGGGATCCAATTCACCCCTCCACTTT. Translation gives CASKIIGGSNSPLHF. This chain joins TRBV2 and TRBJ1-6, with a weak D call TRBD1 (5 bases). This CDR3 is 15 amino acids long. The germline V gene encodes CDR1 SNHLY and CDR2 FYNNEI. V was trimmed by 7 bases and J by 7 bases, leaving 17 bases between them.